The table lists the clone carrying this TCR beta chain with a count of one. Its antigen is unknown. Clones were read by immunoSEQ multiplex PCR, and TCRdb kept only the in-frame ones, dropping some. The sample holds around 190,000 clones, over 80% seen once. These data are taken from a study of T cell responses to AZD1222 COVID-19 vaccine. V shed 3 bases and J shed 3 bases, with 12 bases lying between them. This CDR3 is 16 amino acids long. Germline assignment: CDR1 KGHSH and CDR2 LQKENI. Study-wide findings and caveats: None of the repertoires were sampled until the peak T cell response had passed. Across spike, vaccine-associated CD4 TCRs were found, dominant at 160-218 and 743-854. The sample set comprised mostly white British donors with more females, and clonal diversity was possibly underestimated. It was only five to seven AZD1222 recipients who were seropositive at baseline.

The rearrangement joins TRBV18 to TRBJ1-6; D might be TRBD1 (6 bases). The receptor was derived from an adult in good health. Material: peripheral blood, obtained on day 0 of AZD1222 vaccination. In DNA form, the CDR3 reads TGTGCCAGCTCACCTCCGGGACACAACTATAATTCACCCCTCCACTTT. Translation: CASSPPGHNYNSPLHF.